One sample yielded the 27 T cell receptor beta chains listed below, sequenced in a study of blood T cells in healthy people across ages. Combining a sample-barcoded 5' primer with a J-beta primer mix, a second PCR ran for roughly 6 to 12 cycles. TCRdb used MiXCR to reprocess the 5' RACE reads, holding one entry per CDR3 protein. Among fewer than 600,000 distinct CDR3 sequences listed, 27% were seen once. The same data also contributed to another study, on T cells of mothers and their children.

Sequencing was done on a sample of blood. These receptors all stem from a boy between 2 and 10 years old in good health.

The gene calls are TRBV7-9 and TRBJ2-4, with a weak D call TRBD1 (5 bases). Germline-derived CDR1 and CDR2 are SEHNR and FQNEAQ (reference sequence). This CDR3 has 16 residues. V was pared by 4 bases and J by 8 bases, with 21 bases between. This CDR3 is CASSSVGAPGWDIQYF. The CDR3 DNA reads TGTGCCAGCAGCTCAGTAGGGGCCCCAGGGTGGGACATTCAGTACTTC.

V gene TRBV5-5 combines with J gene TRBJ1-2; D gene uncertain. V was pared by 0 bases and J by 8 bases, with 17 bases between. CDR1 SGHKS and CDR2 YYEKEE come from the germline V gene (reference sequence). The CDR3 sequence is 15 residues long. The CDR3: CASSLDRTEARGYTF. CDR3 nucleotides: TGTGCCAGCAGCTTGGACCGGACCGAGGCACGAGGCTACACCTTC.

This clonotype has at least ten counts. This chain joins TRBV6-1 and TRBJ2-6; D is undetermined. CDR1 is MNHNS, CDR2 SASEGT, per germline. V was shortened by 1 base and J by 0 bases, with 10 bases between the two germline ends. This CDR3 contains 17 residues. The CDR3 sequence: CASSEGFWDSGANVLTF. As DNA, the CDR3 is TGTGCCAGCAGTGAAGGGTTTTGGGACTCTGGGGCCAACGTCCTGACTTTC.

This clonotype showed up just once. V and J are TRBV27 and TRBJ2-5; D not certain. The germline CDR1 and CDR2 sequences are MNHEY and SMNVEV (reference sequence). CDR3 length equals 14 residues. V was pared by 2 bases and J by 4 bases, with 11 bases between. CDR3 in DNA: TGTGCCAGCAGTTTAGGCAGTTCTCTAGAGACCCAGTACTTC. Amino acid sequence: CASSLGSSLETQYF.

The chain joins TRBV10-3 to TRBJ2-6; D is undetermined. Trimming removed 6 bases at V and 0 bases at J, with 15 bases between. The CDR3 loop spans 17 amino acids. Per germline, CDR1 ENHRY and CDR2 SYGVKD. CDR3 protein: CAISGPDGNSGANVLTF. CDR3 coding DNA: TGTGCCATCAGCGGCCCGGACGGAAACTCTGGGGCCAACGTCCTGACTTTC.

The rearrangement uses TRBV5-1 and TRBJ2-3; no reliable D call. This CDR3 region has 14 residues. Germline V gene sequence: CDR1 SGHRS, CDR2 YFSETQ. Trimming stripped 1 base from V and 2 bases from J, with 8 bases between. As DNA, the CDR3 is TGCGCCAGCAGCTTGCTTAGTCTCACAGATACGCAGTATTTT. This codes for CASSLLSLTDTQYF.

The chain's CDR3 is CASSLERLAGADTGELFF. In DNA, the CDR3 is TGTGCCAGCAGCTTAGAGAGACTAGCGGGAGCGGACACCGGGGAGCTGTTTTTT. The V call is TRBV7-9, the J call TRBJ2-2; 12 bases line up with TRBD2. There are 18 residues in the CDR3. Germline CDR1 SEHNR, CDR2 FQNEAQ (reference sequence). The junction had 6 bases not matched to a gene; V was cut back by 1 base and J by 3 bases.

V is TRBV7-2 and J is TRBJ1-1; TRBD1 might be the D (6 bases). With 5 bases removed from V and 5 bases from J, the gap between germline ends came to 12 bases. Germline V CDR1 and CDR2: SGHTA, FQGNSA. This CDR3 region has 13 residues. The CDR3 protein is CASSRDTMTEAFF. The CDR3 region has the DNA TGTGCCAGCAGCCGGGACACTATGACTGAAGCTTTCTTT. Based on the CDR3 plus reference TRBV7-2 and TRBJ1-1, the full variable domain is GAGVSQSPSNKVTEKGKDVELRCDPISGHTALYWYRQSLGQGLEFLIYFQGNSAPDKSGLPSDRFSAERTGGSVSTLTIQRTQQEDSAVYLCASSRDTMTEAFFGQGTRLTVV.

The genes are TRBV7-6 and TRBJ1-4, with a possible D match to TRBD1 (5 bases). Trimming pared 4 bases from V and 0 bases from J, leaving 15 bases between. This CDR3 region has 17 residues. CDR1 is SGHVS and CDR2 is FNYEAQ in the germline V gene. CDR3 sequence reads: CASSSTHGGATNEKLFF. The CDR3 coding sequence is TGTGCCAGCAGCTCCACGCACGGGGGGGCAACTAATGAAAAACTGTTTTTT.

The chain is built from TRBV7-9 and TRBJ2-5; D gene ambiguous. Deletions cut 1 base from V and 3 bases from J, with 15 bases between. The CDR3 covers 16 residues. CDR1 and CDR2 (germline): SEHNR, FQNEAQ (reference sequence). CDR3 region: CASSLGEKADKETQYF. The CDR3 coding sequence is TGTGCCAGCAGCTTAGGAGAAAAGGCGGATAAAGAGACCCAGTACTTC.

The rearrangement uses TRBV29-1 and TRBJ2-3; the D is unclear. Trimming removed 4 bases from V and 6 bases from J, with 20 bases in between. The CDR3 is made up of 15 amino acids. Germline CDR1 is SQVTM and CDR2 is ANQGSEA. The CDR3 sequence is CSVVYRLVGIDTQYF. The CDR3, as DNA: TGCAGCGTTGTTTATCGGCTAGTGGGGATCGATACGCAGTATTTT.

CDR3: CAISPNREEETQYF. The CDR3 DNA reads as TGTGCCATCAGTCCGAACAGGGAGGAAGAGACCCAGTACTTC. The V gene is TRBV10-3, the J gene TRBJ2-5, with D perhaps matching TRBD1 or TRBD2 (6 bases each). Germline CDR1 reads ENHRY; CDR2 reads SYGVKD. CDR3 length: 14 amino acids. V lost 5 bases and J 3 bases, leaving 13 bases between the germline ends.

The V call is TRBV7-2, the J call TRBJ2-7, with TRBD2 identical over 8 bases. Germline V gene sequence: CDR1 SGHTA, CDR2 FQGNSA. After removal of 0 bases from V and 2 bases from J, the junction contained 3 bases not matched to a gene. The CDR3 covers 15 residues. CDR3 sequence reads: CASSLATSGTYEQYF. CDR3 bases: TGTGCCAGCAGCTTAGCCACTAGCGGCACCTACGAGCAGTACTTC.

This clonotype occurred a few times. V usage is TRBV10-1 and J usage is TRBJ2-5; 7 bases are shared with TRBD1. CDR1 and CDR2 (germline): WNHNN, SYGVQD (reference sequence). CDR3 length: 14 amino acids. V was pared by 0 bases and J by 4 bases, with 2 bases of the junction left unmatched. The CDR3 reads CASSESAGGETQYF. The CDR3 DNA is TGCGCCAGCAGTGAGTCGGCAGGGGGAGAGACCCAGTACTTC.

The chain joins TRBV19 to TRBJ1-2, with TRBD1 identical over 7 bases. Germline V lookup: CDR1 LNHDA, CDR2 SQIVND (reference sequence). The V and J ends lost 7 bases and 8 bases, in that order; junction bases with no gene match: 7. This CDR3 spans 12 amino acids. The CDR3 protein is CASKQTGSGYTF. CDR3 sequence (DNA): TGTGCCAGTAAACAGACAGGGTCCGGCTACACCTTC.

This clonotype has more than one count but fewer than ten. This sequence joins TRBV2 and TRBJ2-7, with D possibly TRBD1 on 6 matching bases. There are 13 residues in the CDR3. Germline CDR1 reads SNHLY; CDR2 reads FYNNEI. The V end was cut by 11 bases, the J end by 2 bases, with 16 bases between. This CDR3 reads CAGRTGSTYEQYF. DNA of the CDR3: TGTGCCGGTAGAACAGGGTCCACCTACGAGCAGTACTTC.

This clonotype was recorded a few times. CDR3 bases: TGCGCCAGCATCCCGGATAGCGGATACGAGCAGTACTTC. Translating gives CASIPDSGYEQYF. This chain joins TRBV5-1 and TRBJ2-7, with D tentatively TRBD2 (6 bases). The CDR3 is made up of 13 amino acids. Germline assignment: CDR1 SGHRS and CDR2 YFSETQ. Trimming removed 6 bases at V and 4 bases at J, with 14 bases between.

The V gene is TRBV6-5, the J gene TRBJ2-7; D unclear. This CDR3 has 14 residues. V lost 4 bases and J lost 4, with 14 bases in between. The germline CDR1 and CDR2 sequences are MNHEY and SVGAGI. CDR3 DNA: TGTGCCAGCAGTTGGGTAAAAAATCAGTACGAGCAGTACTTC. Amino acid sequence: CASSWVKNQYEQYF.

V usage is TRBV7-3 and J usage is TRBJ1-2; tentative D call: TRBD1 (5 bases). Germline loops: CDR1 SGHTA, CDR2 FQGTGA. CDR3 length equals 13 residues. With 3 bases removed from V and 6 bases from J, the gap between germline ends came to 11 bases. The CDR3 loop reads CASSFWGDDGYTF. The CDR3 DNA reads TGTGCCAGCAGCTTTTGGGGGGACGATGGCTACACCTTC.

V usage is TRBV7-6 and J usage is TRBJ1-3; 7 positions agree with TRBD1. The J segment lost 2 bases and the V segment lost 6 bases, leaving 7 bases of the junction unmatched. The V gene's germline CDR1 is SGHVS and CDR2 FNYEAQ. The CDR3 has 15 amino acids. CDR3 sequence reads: CASRTGQGPGNTIYF. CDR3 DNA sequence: TGTGCCAGCAGGACAGGGCAGGGACCTGGAAACACCATATATTTT.

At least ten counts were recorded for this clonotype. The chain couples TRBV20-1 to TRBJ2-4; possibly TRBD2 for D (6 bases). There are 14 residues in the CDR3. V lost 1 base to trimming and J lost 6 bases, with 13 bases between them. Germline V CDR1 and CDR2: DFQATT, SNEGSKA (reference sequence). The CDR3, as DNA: TGCAGTGCTAGAGCCGATCCGGGGGTAAACATTCAGTACTTC. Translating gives CSARADPGVNIQYF.

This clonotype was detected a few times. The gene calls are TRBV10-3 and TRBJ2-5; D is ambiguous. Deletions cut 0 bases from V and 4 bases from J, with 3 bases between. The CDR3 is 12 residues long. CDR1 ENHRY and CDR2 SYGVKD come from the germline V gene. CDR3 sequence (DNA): TGTGCCATCAGTGAGTCGCCAGAGACCCAGTACTTC. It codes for CAISESPETQYF.

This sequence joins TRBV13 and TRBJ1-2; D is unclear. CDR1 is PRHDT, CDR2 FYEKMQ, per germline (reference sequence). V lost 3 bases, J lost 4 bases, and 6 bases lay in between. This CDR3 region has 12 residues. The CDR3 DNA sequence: TGTGCCAGCAGCTTCAGTGCCTATGGCTACACCTTC. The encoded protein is CASSFSAYGYTF.

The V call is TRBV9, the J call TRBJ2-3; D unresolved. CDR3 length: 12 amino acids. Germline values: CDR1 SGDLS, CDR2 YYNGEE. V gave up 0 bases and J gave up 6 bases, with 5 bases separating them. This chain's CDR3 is CASSVEEDTQYF. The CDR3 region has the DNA TGTGCCAGCAGCGTAGAGGAGGATACGCAGTATTTT.

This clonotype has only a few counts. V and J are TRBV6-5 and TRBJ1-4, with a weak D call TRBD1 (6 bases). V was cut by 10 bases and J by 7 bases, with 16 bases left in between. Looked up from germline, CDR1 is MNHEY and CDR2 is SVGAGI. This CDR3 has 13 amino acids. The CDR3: CATNRVRGEKLFF. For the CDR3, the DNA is TGTGCCACCAACAGGGTGAGGGGTGAAAAACTGTTTTTT.

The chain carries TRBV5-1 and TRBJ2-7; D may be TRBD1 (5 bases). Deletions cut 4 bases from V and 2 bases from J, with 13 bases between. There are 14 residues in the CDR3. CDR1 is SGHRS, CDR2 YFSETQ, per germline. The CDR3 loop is CASSVTGSPYEQYF. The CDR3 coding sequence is TGCGCCAGCAGCGTTACAGGCTCGCCCTACGAGCAGTACTTC.

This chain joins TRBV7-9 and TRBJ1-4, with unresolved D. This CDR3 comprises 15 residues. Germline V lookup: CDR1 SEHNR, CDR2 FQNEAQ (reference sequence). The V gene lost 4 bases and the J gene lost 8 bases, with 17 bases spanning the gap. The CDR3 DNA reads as TGTGCCAGCAGCTCGGGTGGCGGGGTTCGAGAAAAACTGTTTTTT. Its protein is CASSSGGGVREKLFF.